These 17 T cell receptor beta chains came from one sample sequenced in a study of blood T cell repertoires in COVID-19. Only in-frame clones appear in the TCRdb table, and some are missing; sequencing was by immunoSEQ multiplex PCR. The table records 60,000 to 75,000 clones, just over 90% of them present only once. The sample comprised peripheral blood. The receptors were gathered from a human donor in a cohort sampled during active COVID-19.

This clone was found once. The chain recombines TRBV14 with TRBJ1-6, with 7 bases lining up with TRBD1. Germline CDR1 and CDR2: SGHDN and FVKESK. CDR3 length: 17 residues. Germline trimming cut 2 bases from V and 10 bases from J; bases unmatched to any gene: 14. CDR3 in amino acids: CASSQRQGGALRSPLHF. The CDR3 DNA reads TGTGCCAGCAGCCAAAGACAGGGTGGGGCTTTGAGGTCACCCCTCCACTTT.

This chain joins TRBV24-1 and TRBJ2-5; tentative D call: TRBD1 (6 bases). Germline CDR1 and CDR2: KGHDR and SFDVKD. The CDR3 has 16 amino acids. Trimming shortened V by 3 bases and J by 11 bases, and 24 bases separated the two germline ends. In nucleotides, the CDR3 is TGTGCCACCAGTGATCCGACAGGAGGCCCGGTTGAGCGGCAGTACTTC. It yields the protein CATSDPTGGPVERQYF.

This sequence joins TRBV29-1 and TRBJ2-5; D not resolved. CDR3 length equals 12 residues. Trimming shortened V by 6 bases and J by 2 bases, and 10 bases separated the two germline ends. In germline, CDR1 is SQVTM, CDR2 ANQGSEA. This chain's CDR3 is CSVIGGQETQYF. The CDR3 DNA reads as TGCAGCGTCATTGGCGGACAAGAGACCCAGTACTTC.

This clone was detected only once. This chain connects TRBV28 to TRBJ1-2; 7 nucleotides match TRBD1. The CDR3 sequence is 14 residues long. From germline, CDR1 is MDHEN and CDR2 SYDVKM. V trimming: 5 bases; J trimming: 3 bases; junction bases outside the gene matches: 6. For the CDR3, the DNA is TGTGCCAGCAGTCCGGGACAGAGAGACTATGGCTACACCTTC. It encodes CASSPGQRDYGYTF.

This chain links TRBV10-1 with TRBJ2-3; D is perhaps TRBD2 (6 bases). This CDR3 spans 13 amino acids. Trimming removed 2 bases at V and 4 bases at J, with 7 bases between. Germline CDR1 and CDR2: WNHNN and SYGVQD (reference sequence). CDR3 coding DNA: TGCGCCAGCAGTGAGGGAGGGCCAGATACGCAGTATTTT. Its protein is CASSEGGPDTQYF.

This clone was seen once. The chain carries TRBV5-1 and TRBJ2-7; the match to TRBD2 covers 9 bases. The V segment lost 0 bases and the J segment 3 bases; nucleotides outside the gene matches: 7. The CDR3 covers 16 residues. Germline CDR1 SGHRS, CDR2 YFSETQ. For the CDR3, the DNA is TGCGCCAGCAGCTTGGCCGTTTTAGCGGGAGACTACGAGCAGTACTTC. Protein: CASSLAVLAGDYEQYF.

The V gene is TRBV18, the J gene TRBJ2-1; a weak D match, TRBD1 (6 bases). CDR1 and CDR2 (germline): KGHSH, LQKENI. The CDR3 has 13 residues. Trimming took 6 bases from V and 8 from J, leaving 14 bases between them. CDR3 sequence reads: CASSDSYGYEQFF. As DNA, the CDR3 is TGTGCCAGCTCGGACAGCTACGGGTATGAGCAGTTCTTC.

The gene calls are TRBV7-9 and TRBJ1-6; tentative D call: TRBD1 (5 bases). This CDR3 is built from 15 residues. With 5 bases removed from V and 7 bases from J, the gap between germline ends came to 15 bases. The V gene's germline CDR1 is SEHNR and CDR2 FQNEAQ (reference sequence). As DNA, the CDR3 is TGTGCCAGCAGCACCTCGGGACTGTCAAATTCACCCCTCCACTTT. Amino acid sequence: CASSTSGLSNSPLHF. Together with reference TRBV7-9 and TRBJ1-6, the CDR3 gives the full variable domain: DTGVSQNPRHKITKRGQNVTFRCDPISEHNRLYWYRQTLGQGPEFLTYFQNEAQLEKSRLLSDRFSAERPKGSFSTLEIQRTEQGDSAMYLCASSTSGLSNSPLHFGNGTRLTVT.

V is TRBV23-1 and J is TRBJ2-2; 7 bases map to TRBD1. TRBV23-1 is an ORF; its function is uncertain. The junction had 5 bases not matched to a gene; V was cut back by 0 bases and J by 1 base. The CDR3 length is 17 residues. CDR3 coding DNA: TGCGCCAGCAGTCAATCGAGGGGGCCCGAGAACACCGGGGAGCTGTTTTTT. It codes for CASSQSRGPENTGELFF.

The rearrangement uses TRBV11-1 and TRBJ2-2, with a tentative D call TRBD2 (5 bases). Germline CDR1 and CDR2: SGHAT and FQDESV (reference sequence). The CDR3 covers 14 residues. Trimming stripped 7 bases from V and 7 bases from J, with 16 bases between. The CDR3 here is CASTQRARGGELFF. The CDR3 nucleotides are TGTGCCAGCACCCAGAGGGCGCGAGGCGGGGAGCTGTTTTTT. The variable domain in full, completed from reference TRBV11-1 and TRBJ2-2, reads EAEVAQSPRYKITEKSQAVAFWCDPISGHATLYWYRQILGQGPELLVQFQDESVVDDSQLPKDRFSAERLKGVDSTLKIQPAELGDSAMYLCASTQRARGGELFFGEGSRLTVL.

The rearrangement links TRBV29-1 to TRBJ2-7, with 8 bases that match TRBD1. With 0 bases clipped from V and 3 bases from J, the junction kept 7 bases outside the gene matches. This CDR3 has 15 residues. Germline CDR1 is SQVTM and CDR2 is ANQGSEA. The CDR3 here is CSVEDATGEGYEQYF. In DNA, the CDR3 is TGCAGCGTTGAAGATGCGACAGGGGAAGGCTACGAGCAGTACTTC.

The J gene is TRBJ1-4, the V gene TRBV2; D might be TRBD1 (5 bases). The CDR3 is 14 amino acids. Looked up from germline, CDR1 is SNHLY and CDR2 is FYNNEI. V lost 8 bases and J 3 bases, leaving 13 bases between the germline ends. Here the CDR3 DNA reads TGTGCCAGCCGGGGGGATGCAGCTAATGAAAAACTGTTTTTT. It encodes CASRGDAANEKLFF.

The CDR3 DNA follows: TGTGCCAGCACCCCCAGCCTGGGACAGGGGGGGAAAAACTATGGCTACACCTTC. Its translation is CASTPSLGQGGKNYGYTF. This rearrangement joins TRBV25-1 to TRBJ1-2; 11 bases fit TRBD1. The ends lost 7 bases at V and 2 bases at J; junction bases unmatched: 15. The CDR3 is 18 amino acids. Germline CDR1 reads MGHDK; CDR2 reads SYGVNS.

This clone was picked up a small number of times. J is TRBJ2-1 and V is TRBV7-3; 8 bases line up with TRBD1. The junction had 8 bases not matched to a gene; V was cut back by 2 bases and J by 8 bases. Germline values: CDR1 SGHTA, CDR2 FQGTGA. CDR3 length: 15 residues. CDR3 sequence: CASSLGSYRGDEQFF. DNA for the CDR3: TGTGCCAGCAGCTTAGGGTCTTACAGGGGGGATGAGCAGTTCTTC.

The chain carries TRBV18 and TRBJ2-1; 9 bases agree with TRBD2. In germline, CDR1 is KGHSH, CDR2 LQKENI. This CDR3 is built from 16 residues. V shed 5 bases and J 7 bases; nucleotides not matched to a gene: 12. The CDR3 is CASSSLSGRKENEQFF. CDR3 DNA sequence: TGTGCCAGCTCATCCCTTAGCGGGAGAAAAGAAAATGAGCAGTTCTTC. Looking up the rest from reference TRBV18 and TRBJ2-1 gives the full variable domain: NAGVMQNPRHLVRRRGQEARLRCSPMKGHSHVYWYRQLPEEGLKFMVYLQKENIIDESGMPKERFSAEFPKEGPSILRIQQVVRGDSAAYFCASSSLSGRKENEQFFGPGTRLTVL.

CDR3: CASRPTVSGTRDTQYF. CDR3 nucleotides: TGTGCCAGCAGACCTACGGTTAGCGGAACTCGCGATACGCAGTATTTT. The chain carries TRBV2 and TRBJ2-3, with D possibly being TRBD2 (6 bases). Germline CDR1 is SNHLY and CDR2 is FYNNEI. There are 16 residues in the CDR3. The V and J ends lost 6 bases and 6 bases respectively, with 22 bases between them.

This sequence joins TRBV2 and TRBJ2-7; TRBD2 is a possible D gene (6 bases). The germline V gene has CDR1 SNHLY and CDR2 FYNNEI. The CDR3 is 14 amino acids. V was clipped by 3 bases and J by 0 bases, with 9 bases between them. The chain's CDR3 is CASSDRETSYEQYF. The CDR3 bases are TGTGCCAGCAGTGACCGGGAGACCTCCTACGAGCAGTACTTC.